The 16 T cell receptor beta chains listed next were all sequenced from one sample in a study of blood T cell repertoires in COVID-19. The assay was immunoSEQ multiplex PCR, and TCRdb's table has in-frame clones only and misses some. The sample lists roughly 62,000 clones, 65% to 80% seen once, with 15% to 20% in the top ten. Sequencing was carried out using peripheral blood. The source of these receptors is a man in his sixties with acute or convalescent COVID-19.

The chain employs TRBV29-1 and TRBJ2-7; D not certain. The germline V gene encodes CDR1 SQVTM and CDR2 ANQGSEA. The ends were cut back, 4 bases at V and 3 bases at J, with 10 bases in the middle. CDR3 length: 12 amino acids. The CDR3 protein is CSVGHSFYEQYF. In DNA, the CDR3 is TGCAGCGTTGGGCACAGCTTCTACGAGCAGTACTTC.

The chain employs TRBV20-1 and TRBJ2-1; 7 bases match TRBD1. V was pared by 3 bases and J by 4 bases, with 12 bases of the junction left unmatched. This CDR3 contains 16 residues. Looked up from germline, CDR1 is DFQATT and CDR2 is SNEGSKA (reference sequence). The CDR3 protein is CSASIGDRVIYNEQFF. CDR3 sequence (DNA): TGCAGTGCTAGTATTGGAGACAGGGTCATTTACAATGAGCAGTTCTTC.

V and J are TRBV27 and TRBJ2-3; possible D gene TRBD1, 7 bases. Germline CDR1 reads MNHEY; CDR2 reads SMNVEV (reference sequence). The length of the CDR3 is 18 residues. Trimming removed 6 bases at V and 0 bases at J, with 22 bases between. The CDR3 bases are TGTGCCAGCAGGAGGAAAGGCAGGGGGGTTTCTAGCACAGATACGCAGTATTTT. Amino acid sequence: CASRRKGRGVSSTDTQYF.

V usage is TRBV28 and J usage is TRBJ2-1, with a possible D match to TRBD2 (6 bases). The germline V and J ends were trimmed by 5 bases and 12 bases, with 20 bases remaining between them. The V gene's germline CDR1 is MDHEN and CDR2 SYDVKM. There are 14 residues in the CDR3. The CDR3, as DNA: TGTGCCAGCAGTCAACGAACTAGCCCGTCTCTGCAGTTCTTC. Protein: CASSQRTSPSLQFF.

The gene calls are TRBV27 and TRBJ1-3; TRBD1 matches at 7 bases. CDR3 length equals 16 residues. CDR1 and CDR2 (germline): MNHEY, SMNVEV (reference sequence). The V segment lost 6 bases and the J segment 4 bases; nucleotides outside the gene matches: 12. The CDR3 DNA sequence: TGTGCCAGCAGACAAACCACAGGGGACGCGGGAAACACCATATATTTT. It encodes CASRQTTGDAGNTIYF.

The genes are TRBV9 and TRBJ1-3, with a possible D match to TRBD1 (6 bases). V was cut by 4 bases and J by 2 bases, with 13 bases left in between. Per the germline V gene, CDR1 is SGDLS and CDR2 is YYNGEE. CDR3 length equals 15 residues. This CDR3 is CASSLSAGAGNTIYF. The CDR3 DNA is TGTGCCAGCAGCTTGAGTGCAGGGGCTGGAAACACCATATATTTT.

V and J are TRBV2 and TRBJ2-5; TRBD2 matches at 8 bases. Unmatched junction bases numbered 5, after V lost 4 bases and J lost 4 bases. The CDR3 totals 14 residues. The germline CDR1 and CDR2 sequences are SNHLY and FYNNEI. CDR3 residues: CASSGREGRETQYF. The CDR3 DNA is TGTGCCAGCAGTGGACGGGAGGGCCGAGAGACCCAGTACTTC.

This chain links TRBV7-3 with TRBJ2-2, with TRBD2 identical over 9 bases. CDR1 is SGHTA, CDR2 FQGTGA, per germline. V lost 2 bases, J lost 0 bases, and 4 bases stayed unmatched. The CDR3 is made up of 17 amino acids. CDR3 protein: CASSLPRTSANTGELFF. The DNA of the CDR3 is TGTGCCAGCAGCTTACCCCGGACTAGCGCGAACACCGGGGAGCTGTTTTTT. Filled out from reference TRBV7-3 and TRBJ2-2, the complete variable domain reads GAGVSQTPSNKVTEKGKYVELRCDPISGHTALYWYRQSLGQGPEFLIYFQGTGAADDSGLPNDRFFAVRPEGSVSTLKIQRTERGDSAVYLCASSLPRTSANTGELFFGEGSRLTVL.

The chain employs TRBV10-1 and TRBJ2-1, with TRBD2 identical over 11 bases. The CDR3 consists of 13 residues. V was clipped by 5 bases and J by 7 bases; unmatched bases: 1. The germline gives CDR1 WNHNN, CDR2 SYGVQD (reference sequence). DNA for the CDR3: TGCGCCAGCAGTCCTAGCGGGAGGAATGAGCAGTTCTTC. Protein: CASSPSGRNEQFF.

V usage is TRBV7-9 and J usage is TRBJ2-2, with TRBD2 identical over 13 bases. After removal of 5 bases from V and 5 bases from J, the junction contained 2 bases not matched to a gene. The germline V gene has CDR1 SEHNR and CDR2 FQNEAQ (reference sequence). The CDR3 runs to 15 residues. CDR3 in amino acids: CASSPGLAGTGELFF. The DNA for the CDR3 is TGTGCCAGCAGCCCGGGACTAGCGGGGACCGGGGAGCTGTTTTTT.

This clone appeared a few times. The chain links TRBV4-3 to TRBJ1-1, with 9 bases matching TRBD1. This CDR3 contains 14 residues. CDR1 is LGHNA, CDR2 YSLEER, per germline. J lost 5 bases, V lost 4 bases, and 5 bases had no gene match. The CDR3 nucleotides read TGCGCCAGCAGCCGACGGACAGGGGCGACTGAAGCTTTCTTT. Encoded protein: CASSRRTGATEAFF.

The chain carries TRBV6-6 and TRBJ2-5; 8 positions match TRBD1. The germline gives CDR1 MNHNY, CDR2 SVGAGI (reference sequence). V was clipped by 9 bases and J by 5 bases; unmatched bases: 5. The CDR3 runs 12 residues. The CDR3 loop reads CASQGARETQYF. For the CDR3, the DNA is TGTGCCAGTCAGGGGGCCCGGGAGACCCAGTACTTC.

The CDR3 coding sequence is TGCAGCGTTGGCCAAGGGACAGGGTTAGCTAACTATGGCTACACCTTC. It codes for CSVGQGTGLANYGYTF. The chain is built from TRBV29-1 and TRBJ1-2; TRBD1 agrees at 9 bases. The CDR3 extends over 16 amino acids. J lost 0 bases, V lost 4 bases, and 9 bases had no gene match. Germline V lookup: CDR1 SQVTM, CDR2 ANQGSEA.

The sample holds one count of this clone. V and J are TRBV5-1 and TRBJ2-3, with 10 bases lining up with TRBD2. J lost 5 bases, V lost 1 base, and 13 bases had no gene match. Germline loops: CDR1 SGHRS, CDR2 YFSETQ. CDR3 length: 18 amino acids. CDR3 loop: CASSLLFLGLAGEDTQYF. DNA for the CDR3: TGCGCCAGCAGCTTGCTGTTCCTCGGGCTAGCGGGAGAAGATACGCAGTATTTT.

The gene calls are TRBV7-6 and TRBJ2-5; the match to TRBD1 covers 7 bases. The CDR3 has 15 residues. CDR1 SGHVS and CDR2 FNYEAQ come from the germline V gene. The trim removed 4 bases at V and 5 bases at J, leaving 10 bases unmatched. The CDR3 is CASSSGQYLQETQYF. In DNA, the CDR3 is TGTGCCAGCAGCTCGGGACAGTATCTTCAGGAGACCCAGTACTTC. The complete variable domain, with remaining parts taken from reference TRBV7-6 and TRBJ2-5, reads GAGVSQSPRYKVTKRGQDVALRCDPISGHVSLYWYRQALGQGPEFLTYFNYEAQQDKSGLPNDRFSAERPEGSISTLTIQRTEQRDSAMYRCASSSGQYLQETQYFGPGTRLLVL.

The chain has TRBV6-5 and TRBJ1-1; no definite D call. Germline CDR1 and CDR2: MNHEY and SVGAGI. The length of the CDR3 is 10 residues. V gave up 10 bases and J gave up 4 bases, with 7 bases separating them. The DNA for the CDR3 is TGTGCCACACGGGGCACTGAAGCTTTCTTT. It is translated as CATRGTEAFF.